The rows below give T cell receptor beta chains drawn from one sample of a study of T cell changes during pregnancy in multiple sclerosis. Assay used: immunoSEQ multiplex PCR; TCRdb lists only in-frame clones, some missing. The data show some 80,000 clones, about 94% seen once. The sequencing used peripheral blood, collected in the third trimester of pregnancy. The receptor source for this set is a female donor with multiple sclerosis, enrolled in a pregnancy study. Both conserved end residues are part of each CDR3. D genes are given only for firm matches. Expanded clones get a size class; other rows say once, few or many, or leave the size out.

14 TRBJ2-7 TRBD1 NA TRBV7-3 CASSLGDRPYEQYF TGTGCCAGCAGCTTAGGGGACAGGCCCTACGAGCAGTACTTC
17 TRBJ1-1 TRBD1 NA TRBV15 CATRKDRQLIMNTEAFF TGTGCCACAAGGAAGGACAGGCAATTAATAATGAACACTGAAGCTTTCTTT
13 TRBJ2-5 TRBD2 NA TRBV19 CASQGRGGETQYF TGTGCCTCACAGGGGCGGGGGGGCGAGACCCAGTACTTC
11 TRBJ2-5 NA NA TRBV20-1 CSASVPGTQYF TGCAGTGCTAGTGTTCCGGGTACCCAGTACTTC
14 TRBJ2-4 TRBD2 NA TRBV13 CASSLGLEKNIQYF TGTGCCAGCAGCCTGGGACTAGAGAAAAACATTCAGTACTTC
12 TRBJ2-3 NA NA TRBV9 CASSPYTDTQYF TGTGCCAGCAGCCCCTACACAGATACGCAGTATTTT
19 TRBJ1-5 TRBD1 NA TRBV18 CASSPSGTGGSYSNQPQHF TGTGCCAGCTCACCATCCGGGACAGGGGGCTCTTATAGCAATCAGCCCCAGCATTTT
15 TRBJ1-1 TRBD1 NA TRBV27 CASSIGQGGGAEAFF TGTGCCAGCAGTATAGGACAGGGCGGAGGCGCTGAAGCTTTCTTT
13 TRBJ2-5 NA NA TRBV9 CASSSGYQETQYF TGTGCCAGCAGCAGCGGATACCAAGAGACCCAGTACTTC
17 TRBJ2-7 TRBD1 once TRBV11-1 CASSTGTGSIGYYEQYF TGTGCCAGCAGCACCGGGACAGGCTCGATCGGGTACTACGAGCAGTACTTC
15 TRBJ1-5 TRBD1 NA TRBV5-1 CASSLTGEGNQPQHF TGCGCCAGCAGTTTAACAGGGGAGGGCAATCAGCCCCAGCATTTT
15 TRBJ1-6 NA NA TRBV10-3 CATGETGSTNSPLHF TGTGCCACCGGAGAGACAGGATCAACTAATTCACCCCTCCACTTT
15 TRBJ1-1 NA NA TRBV6-1 CASSKKIGEGTEAFF TGTGCCAGCAGTAAAAAAATAGGGGAAGGCACTGAAGCTTTCTTT
13 TRBJ1-2 NA NA TRBV5-4 CASSTGGGYGYTF TGTGCCAGCAGCACCGGGGGTGGCTATGGCTACACCTTC
18 TRBJ2-3 TRBD2 NA TRBV7-9 CASSLPGLAGGVLDTQYF TGTGCCAGCAGCTTACCCGGACTAGCGGGGGGCGTTTTGGATACGCAGTATTTT
14 TRBJ1-1 NA NA TRBV7-3 CASSLLRRDTEAFF TGTGCCAGCAGCTTATTACGGAGGGATACGGAAGCTTTCTTT
14 TRBJ2-1 TRBD1 NA TRBV2 CASIMDRGYNEQFF TGTGCCAGCATTATGGACAGGGGCTACAATGAGCAGTTCTTC
12 TRBJ2-3 NA once TRBV7-3 CASSRGSDTQYF TGTGCCAGCAGCCGCGGGTCAGATACGCAGTATTTT